This paragraph covers one T cell receptor beta chain sequence. This entry is derived from a study of blood T cell repertoires in COVID-19. Study context: Both acute and convalescent COVID-19 samples were obtained from the United States, Italy and Spain. From T cells, B-cell-depleted T cells, or PBMCs came the material, which was cDNA or gDNA.

Original data processing: Estimation of nucleated cell counts relied on the amplification of reference gene primers. TCRdb's table, derived via immunoSEQ multiplex PCR, lists solely in-frame clones and lacks some. V and J calls and clone size follow that table, whereas D and trimming were derived from the DNA. Of about 66,000 clones listed, 70% to 90% are singletons. Germline CDR1 SGDLS, CDR2 YYNGEE. The ends were cut back, 5 bases at V and 8 bases at J, with 16 bases in the middle. The CDR3 has 14 amino acids. The chain carries TRBV9 and TRBJ1-4, with D perhaps matching TRBD1 (6 bases). The source is a man aged 50-60 years with active COVID-19. The sample consisted of peripheral blood. This CDR3 is CASSRRAQGEKLFF. The CDR3 nucleotides read TGTGCCAGCAGTCGACGGGCCCAGGGGGAAAAACTGTTTTTT.